This TCR beta chain comes out of a study of blood T cells in healthy people across ages. The total RNA that was extracted per sample amounted to at least 5 micrograms. Findings and caveats of the study: As naive T cell percentage varied, TCR beta diversity correlated strongly with it.

The second PCR ran roughly 6 to 11 cycles with a sample-barcoded 5' primer and J-beta primers. A 12-random-nucleotide template-switch adaptor tagged each cDNA molecule. TCRdb redid the calling of the 5' RACE reads with MiXCR, one entry per CDR3 protein. Here the sample spans roughly 1 million distinct CDR3 sequences, under 30% being singletons. As for this clonotype: The antigen is not known.

The same specimen was also included in a second study, on T cells of mothers and their children.

Specimen: blood. The clonotype comes from a girl aged 2-15 years in good health.

The CDR3 loop reads CASSTFTVQGLQETQYF. Written as DNA, the CDR3 is TGTGCCAGCAGTACCTTTACGGTACAGGGGCTACAAGAGACCCAGTACTTC. The rearrangement uses TRBV28 and TRBJ2-5; 7 bases map to TRBD1. V was clipped by 5 bases and J by 2 bases; unmatched bases: 14. The CDR3 has 17 amino acids. The germline V gene has CDR1 MDHEN and CDR2 SYDVKM.